The 27 T cell receptor beta chains in this list originate from one sample, sequenced in a study of T cells after yellow fever vaccination. TCRdb independently ran MiXCR on the 5' RACE reads; one entry per CDR3 protein. This table has fewer than 350,000 distinct CDR3 sequences, 8.5% to 9% appearing once. This specimen was PBMCs, taken on the day of the first yellow fever vaccination. The receptors originated from a man younger than 30 who received the YFV17D yellow fever vaccine.

V gene TRBV20-1 combines with J gene TRBJ2-1; 10 positions match TRBD2. The CDR3 runs 16 residues. Unmatched junction bases numbered 5, after V lost 0 bases and J lost 3 bases. CDR1 is DFQATT, CDR2 SNEGSKA, per germline (reference sequence). CDR3 protein: CSARDRKRGGYNEQFF. CDR3 nucleotides: TGCAGTGCTAGAGATCGCAAGCGGGGGGGCTACAATGAGCAGTTCTTC.

The CDR3 DNA reads as TGTGCCAGTACCTTGGACGAGAACACCGGGGAGCTGTTTTTT. Its translation: CASTLDENTGELFF. The rearrangement uses TRBV19 and TRBJ2-2, with D uncertain. The ends were cut back, 7 bases at V and 1 base at J, with 10 bases in the middle. The CDR3 contains 14 residues. The V gene's germline CDR1 is LNHDA and CDR2 SQIVND (reference sequence).

This clonotype was recorded a few times. This chain links TRBV4-2 with TRBJ2-1, with 7 positions matching TRBD1. Per germline, CDR1 LGHNA and CDR2 YNFKEQ. The V and J ends lost 1 base and 6 bases, in that order; junction bases with no gene match: 12. The CDR3 runs 17 residues. CDR3 protein: CASSQVGSGQKLNEQFF. The DNA of the CDR3 is TGTGCCAGCAGCCAAGTTGGATCGGGACAGAAGCTCAATGAGCAGTTCTTC.

The chain joins TRBV5-1 to TRBJ1-1; 7 bases match TRBD1. There are 14 residues in the CDR3. The V segment lost 4 bases and the J segment 4 bases; nucleotides outside the gene matches: 7. Per the germline V gene, CDR1 is SGHRS and CDR2 is YFSETQ. CDR3 loop: CASSQGVGPTEAFF. The CDR3 bases are TGCGCCAGCAGCCAGGGGGTCGGGCCCACTGAAGCTTTCTTT. The full variable domain, rest sourced from reference TRBV5-1 and TRBJ1-1, is KAGVTQTPRYLIKTRGQQVTLSCSPISGHRSVSWYQQTPGQGLQFLFEYFSETQRNKGNFPGRFSGRQFSNSRSEMNVSTLELGDSALYLCASSQGVGPTEAFFGQGTRLTVV.

The rearrangement uses TRBV12-3 or TRBV12-4 and TRBJ1-5, with D unclear. The V and J ends lost 4 bases and 5 bases respectively, with 18 bases between them. The CDR3 is made up of 16 amino acids. Written as DNA, the CDR3 is TGTGCCAGCAGTTGGAGGCTGACGAATGGTTATCAGCCCCAGCATTTT. Its protein product is CASSWRLTNGYQPQHF.

V usage is TRBV30 and J usage is TRBJ2-7, with TRBD1 matching 8 bases. With V trimmed by 2 bases and J by 5 bases, 8 bases remained unmatched. Germline CDR1 is GTSNPN and CDR2 is SVGIG (reference sequence). The CDR3 loop spans 14 amino acids. CDR3 in amino acids: CAWSYQDRVHEQYF. The CDR3, as DNA: TGTGCCTGGAGTTATCAGGACAGGGTCCACGAGCAGTACTTC.

The chain uses TRBV12-3 or TRBV12-4 and TRBJ2-2, with 10 bases fitting TRBD1. V dropped 7 bases and J dropped 0; count of bases not matched to a gene: 11. CDR3 length equals 18 residues. Here the CDR3 DNA reads TGTGCCAGCACCCCGGGACAGGGGCGTTCATCGAACACCGGGGAGCTGTTTTTT. Translation: CASTPGQGRSSNTGELFF.

This clonotype was seen more than once but under ten times. The chain employs TRBV11-2 and TRBJ2-1; the D gene is possibly TRBD2 (6 bases). Trimming cost V 4 bases and J 1 base, with 17 bases left between them. Germline loops: CDR1 SGHAT, CDR2 FQNNGV. The CDR3 length is 17 residues. The DNA for the CDR3 is TGTGCCAGCAGCTCGGGGTTAGCGGTCGGTTCCTACAATGAGCAGTTCTTC. Translating it yields CASSSGLAVGSYNEQFF.

In the case of this clonotype: The junction and the germline gene differ at one end; a read error may be behind it. This chain uses TRBV12-3 or TRBV12-4 with TRBJ2-7; 10 bases align to TRBD2. The CDR3 runs 14 residues. CDR3 loop: CASSLAGGVYEQYF. DNA for the CDR3: TGTGCCAGCAGCTTAGCGGGGGGCGTCTACGAGCAGTACTTC.

This clonotype was seen a handful of times. The V and J genes are TRBV11-2 and TRBJ2-5; D call uncertain. With 4 bases removed from V and 5 bases from J, the gap between germline ends came to 8 bases. Germline CDR1 is SGHAT and CDR2 is FQNNGV. The CDR3 has 12 amino acids. The CDR3 is CASSSASETQYF. In nucleotides, the CDR3 is TGTGCCAGCAGCTCGGCTAGTGAGACCCAGTACTTC.

Many counts were recorded for this clonotype. The J gene is TRBJ2-1, the V gene TRBV5-1, with D possibly matching TRBD2 (6 bases). V gave up 5 bases and J gave up 12 bases, with 18 bases separating them. The germline V gene encodes CDR1 SGHRS and CDR2 YFSETQ. This CDR3 comprises 13 residues. CDR3 sequence reads: CASSASEGRTQFF. CDR3 bases: TGCGCCAGCAGTGCCTCGGAGGGCCGAACGCAGTTCTTC.

This clonotype was seen at least ten times. V and J are TRBV5-5 and TRBJ1-5, with 7 bases matching TRBD1. Germline V CDR1 and CDR2: SGHKS, YYEKEE (reference sequence). V shed 0 bases and J 5 bases; nucleotides not matched to a gene: 8. This CDR3 region has 16 residues. The CDR3 is CASSLASETGYQPQHF. The CDR3 DNA sequence: TGTGCCAGCAGCTTGGCCTCAGAGACAGGGTATCAGCCCCAGCATTTT. The whole variable domain, filled in from reference TRBV5-5 and TRBJ1-5, reads DAGVTQSPTHLIKTRGQQVTLRCSPISGHKSVSWYQQVLGQGPQFIFQYYEKEERGRGNFPDRFSARQFPNYSSELNVNALLLGDSALYLCASSLASETGYQPQHFGDGTRLSIL.

The table lists this clonotype with many counts. The junction shows a germline mismatch at one end, possibly a read error. V and J are TRBV7-2 and TRBJ1-5, with 9 bases lining up with TRBD1. Germline CDR1 reads SGHTA; CDR2 reads FQGNSA. There are 14 residues in the CDR3. CDR3 DNA sequence: TGCGCCAGCAGCTTGCGACAGGGGGATCAGCCCCAGCATTTT. It specifies CASSLRQGDQPQHF.

In its sample, this clonotype was seen a few times. The V gene is TRBV4-3, the J gene TRBJ2-5, with 8 bases that match TRBD1. Germline CDR1 reads LGHNA; CDR2 reads YSLEER. Germline trimming cut 3 bases from V and 4 bases from J; bases unmatched to any gene: 7. The CDR3 has 15 amino acids. This chain's CDR3 is CASSQSTGERETQYF. The CDR3 DNA follows: TGCGCCAGCAGCCAGTCGACAGGGGAGCGAGAGACCCAGTACTTC.

This clonotype appeared a few times. The chain has TRBV6-5 and TRBJ1-3; D might be TRBD1 (5 bases). Germline V gene lookup returns CDR1 MNHEY and CDR2 SVGAGI. V was cut by 0 bases and J by 0 bases, with 15 bases left in between. The CDR3 is 18 residues long. As DNA, the CDR3 is TGTGCCAGCAGTTACTCCTCCCCAGGGAGCCGCTCTGGAAACACCATATATTTT. Translation: CASSYSSPGSRSGNTIYF.

This clonotype was observed a few times. The genes are TRBV12-3 or TRBV12-4 and TRBJ1-5; no reliable D call. Trimming took 2 bases from V and 1 from J, leaving 9 bases between them. The CDR3 totals 15 residues. CDR3 bases: TGTGCCAGCAGTTTACCCCAGAAGAGCAATCAGCCCCAGCATTTT. This sequence encodes CASSLPQKSNQPQHF.

The chain couples TRBV6-2 or TRBV6-3 to TRBJ1-1; D gene unclear. CDR3 size: 13 residues. Germline V CDR1 and CDR2: MNHEY, SVGEGT. V gave up 5 bases and J gave up 6 bases, with 13 bases separating them. In DNA form, the CDR3 reads TGTGCCAGCAGTCCCGGTCGAATCGCTGAAGCTTTCTTT. Translated, it gives CASSPGRIAEAFF.

This clonotype was counted a few times. The chain joins TRBV5-1 to TRBJ1-1; D perhaps matches TRBD1 (5 bases). Between the trimmed V and J ends, which lost 0 bases and 5 bases, there was a span of 11 bases. CDR3 length: 14 residues. Germline V gene sequence: CDR1 SGHRS, CDR2 YFSETQ. CDR3 DNA: TGCGCCAGCAGCTTGGCTCAGGGCGGGACTGAAGCTTTCTTT. Its protein product is CASSLAQGGTEAFF.

This clonotype was seen many times. V gene TRBV7-2 combines with J gene TRBJ1-1; D ambiguous. Trimming took 4 bases from V and 3 from J, leaving 12 bases between them. The germline V gene has CDR1 SGHTA and CDR2 FQGNSA. The CDR3 length is 14 residues. CDR3 nucleotide sequence: TGTGCCAGCAGCTCAGGTTTCATGTACACTGAAGCTTTCTTT. This gives the protein CASSSGFMYTEAFF.

This clonotype was detected only a few times. CDR3 coding DNA: TGTGCCTCGAACAGAGGGGTTCAAGAGACCCAGTACTTC. Amino acids: CASNRGVQETQYF. This chain joins TRBV7-9 and TRBJ2-5; possibly TRBD1 or TRBD2 for D (5 bases each). Germline V CDR1 and CDR2: SEHNR, FQNEAQ (reference sequence). The CDR3 length is 13 residues. V was shortened by 11 bases and J by 2 bases, with 15 bases between the two germline ends. Looking up the rest from reference TRBV7-9 and TRBJ2-5 gives the full variable domain: DTGVSQNPRHKITKRGQNVTFRCDPISEHNRLYWYRQTLGQGPEFLTYFQNEAQLEKSRLLSDRFSAERPKGSFSTLEIQRTEQGDSAMYLCASNRGVQETQYFGPGTRLLVL.

The chain uses TRBV7-9 and TRBJ2-1; D unclear. Germline V CDR1 and CDR2: SEHNR, FQNEAQ (reference sequence). Deletions cut 4 bases from V and 6 bases from J, with 10 bases between. This CDR3 contains 13 residues. For the CDR3, the DNA is TGTGCCAGCAGCTCCATTCCTAGCAATGAGCAGTTCTTC. This sequence encodes CASSSIPSNEQFF.

Turning to this clonotype: One junction end disagrees with the germline gene, perhaps due to a read error. The rearrangement uses TRBV7-3 and TRBJ2-2; maybe TRBD2 (5 bases). The CDR3 loop spans 13 amino acids. CDR1 and CDR2 (germline): SGHTA, FQGTGA. CDR3 sequence reads: CASSAPEPGELVF. CDR3 nucleotides: TGTGCCAGCAGCGCTCCCGAGCCCGGGGAGCTGGTTTTT.

This clonotype occurred many times. This rearrangement joins TRBV12-3 or TRBV12-4 to TRBJ1-2, with D possibly being TRBD1 (5 bases). This CDR3 spans 14 amino acids. Trimming pared 1 base from V and 1 base from J, leaving 7 bases between. CDR3 bases: TGTGCCAGCAGTTTAGGGGGCGGTAACTATGGCTACACCTTC. Its protein product is CASSLGGGNYGYTF.

A few counts support this clonotype. This chain connects TRBV7-3 to TRBJ1-6, with 8 bases identical to TRBD1. Unmatched junction bases numbered 7, after V lost 5 bases and J lost 7 bases. From germline, CDR1 is SGHTA and CDR2 FQGTGA. The CDR3 covers 15 residues. CDR3 nucleotides: TGTGCCAGCAGCGCCACGGGACAGGCAAATTCACCCCTCCACTTT. Translation gives CASSATGQANSPLHF.

The V gene is TRBV10-3, the J gene TRBJ2-3, with a weak D call TRBD2 (6 bases). Germline CDR1 ENHRY, CDR2 SYGVKD. Deletions cut 4 bases from V and 3 bases from J, with 17 bases between. CDR3 size: 16 residues. The CDR3 sequence: CAISAGTWTPTDTQYF. In DNA, the CDR3 is TGTGCCATCAGTGCCGGGACTTGGACGCCTACAGATACGCAGTATTTT.

J is TRBJ1-3 and V is TRBV6-1; D is undetermined. Trimming took 7 bases from V and 0 from J, leaving 10 bases between them. The CDR3 runs 14 residues. From germline, CDR1 is MNHNS and CDR2 SASEGT. CDR3 in amino acids: CASTYQDSGNTIYF. In DNA, the CDR3 is TGTGCCAGCACCTATCAGGACTCTGGAAACACCATATATTTT.

This clonotype was observed a few times. V gene TRBV12-3 or TRBV12-4 combines with J gene TRBJ1-1; 8 bases align to TRBD1. The V gene end was trimmed by 8 bases and the J gene end by 3 bases; junction bases not matched to a gene: 2. CDR3 length: 12 residues. The CDR3 here is CASAGGYTEAFF. As DNA, the CDR3 is TGTGCCAGCGCAGGGGGCTACACTGAAGCTTTCTTT.